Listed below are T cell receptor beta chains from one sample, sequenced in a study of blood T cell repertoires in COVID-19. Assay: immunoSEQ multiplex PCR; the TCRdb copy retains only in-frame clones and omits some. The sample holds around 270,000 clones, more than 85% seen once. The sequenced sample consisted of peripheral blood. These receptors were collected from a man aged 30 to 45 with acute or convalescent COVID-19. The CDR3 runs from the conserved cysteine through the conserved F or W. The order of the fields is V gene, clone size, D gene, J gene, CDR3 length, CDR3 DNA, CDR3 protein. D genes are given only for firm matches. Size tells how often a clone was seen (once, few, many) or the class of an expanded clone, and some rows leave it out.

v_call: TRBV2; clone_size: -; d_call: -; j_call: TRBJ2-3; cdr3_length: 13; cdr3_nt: TGTGCCGGAGAACCTACAGCGGGAGATACGCAGTATTTT; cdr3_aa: CAGEPTAGDTQYF
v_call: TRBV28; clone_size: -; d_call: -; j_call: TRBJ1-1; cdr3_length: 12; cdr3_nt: TGTGCCAGCTGTTCAGAGAACACTGAAGCTTTCTTT; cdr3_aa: CASCSENTEAFF
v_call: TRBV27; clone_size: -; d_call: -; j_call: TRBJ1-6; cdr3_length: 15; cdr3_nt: TGTGCCAGCAGTTTGAGCGGCACAGGGAATTCACCCCTCCACTTT; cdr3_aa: CASSLSGTGNSPLHF
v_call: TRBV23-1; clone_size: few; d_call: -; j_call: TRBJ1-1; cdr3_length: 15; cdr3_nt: TGCGCCAGCAGTCAACACAGATTCATGAACACTGAAGCTTTCTTT; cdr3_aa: CASSQHRFMNTEAFF
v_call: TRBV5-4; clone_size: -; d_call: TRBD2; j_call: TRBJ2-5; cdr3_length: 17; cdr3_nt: TGTGCCAGCAGCGCACCGGGACTAGCGGGTATACAAGAGACCCAGTACTTC; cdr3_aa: CASSAPGLAGIQETQYF
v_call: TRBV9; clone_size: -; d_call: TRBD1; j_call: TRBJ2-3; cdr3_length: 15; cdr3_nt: TGTGCCAGCAGCGATGACAGGGGCGTAACAGATACGCAGTATTTT; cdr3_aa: CASSDDRGVTDTQYF
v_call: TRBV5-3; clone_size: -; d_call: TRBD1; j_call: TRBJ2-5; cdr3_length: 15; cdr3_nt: TGTGCCAGAAGCTTGGAGGTGGGACAGGAAGAGACCCAGTACTTC; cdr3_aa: CARSLEVGQEETQYF
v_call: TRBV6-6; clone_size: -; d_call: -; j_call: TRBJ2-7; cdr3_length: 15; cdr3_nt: TGTGCCAGCAGCCTACAGTTTCCCTCGCTCTACGAGCAGTACTTC; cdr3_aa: CASSLQFPSLYEQYF
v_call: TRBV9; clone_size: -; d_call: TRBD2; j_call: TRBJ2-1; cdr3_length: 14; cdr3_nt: TGTGCCAGCAGCGATAGCGGGACATACAATGAGCAGTTCTTC; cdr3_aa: CASSDSGTYNEQFF
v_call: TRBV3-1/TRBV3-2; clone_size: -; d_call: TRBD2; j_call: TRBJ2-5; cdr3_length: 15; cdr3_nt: TGTGCCAGCAGCCCCCCTAGCGGGGGTCAAGAGACCCAGTACTTC; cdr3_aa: CASSPPSGGQETQYF
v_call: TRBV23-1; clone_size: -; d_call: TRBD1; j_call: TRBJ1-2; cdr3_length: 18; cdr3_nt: TGCGCCAGCAGTCAATCTGGCGCCGGGGCAGGGGGCCGGTATGGCTACACCTTC; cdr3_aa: CASSQSGAGAGGRYGYTF
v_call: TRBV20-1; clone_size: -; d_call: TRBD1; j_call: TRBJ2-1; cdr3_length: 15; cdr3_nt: TGCAGTGCTAGTGCGGACAGGGGGATGTCCCGTGAGCAGTTCTTC; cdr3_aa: CSASADRGMSREQFF
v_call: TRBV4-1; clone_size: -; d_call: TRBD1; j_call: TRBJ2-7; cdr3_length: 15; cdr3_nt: TGCGCCAGCAGCCAAGGGACAGGGAGCCTAGACGAGCAGTACTTC; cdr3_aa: CASSQGTGSLDEQYF
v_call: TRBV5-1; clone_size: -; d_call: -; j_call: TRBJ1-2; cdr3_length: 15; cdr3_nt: TGCGCCAGCAGCTTGGGTGTAGGGGGATACTATGGCTACACCTTC; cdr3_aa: CASSLGVGGYYGYTF
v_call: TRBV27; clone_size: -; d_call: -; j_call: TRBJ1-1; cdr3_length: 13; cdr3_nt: TGTGCCAGCAGTTTAATCCCCGTCTCTGAAGCTTTCTTT; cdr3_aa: CASSLIPVSEAFF
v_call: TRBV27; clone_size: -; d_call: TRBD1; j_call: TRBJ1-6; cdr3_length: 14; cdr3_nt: TGTGCCACCGTCGGACAGGGGGCTAATTCACCCCTCCACTTT; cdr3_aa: CATVGQGANSPLHF
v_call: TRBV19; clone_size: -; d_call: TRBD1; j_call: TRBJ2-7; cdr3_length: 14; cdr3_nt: TGTGCCAGTAGTAGACAGGGGGCATCCTACGAGCAGTACTTC; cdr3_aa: CASSRQGASYEQYF
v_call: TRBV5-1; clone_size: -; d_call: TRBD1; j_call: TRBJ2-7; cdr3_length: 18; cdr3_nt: TGCGCCAGCAGCTTGGCTCGGACTGGGGACAGACTATTGGAAGAGCAGTACTTC; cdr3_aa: CASSLARTGDRLLEEQYF
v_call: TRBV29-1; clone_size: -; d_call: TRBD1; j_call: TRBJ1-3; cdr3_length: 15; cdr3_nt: TGCAGCGTTGGGCTACAGGGGCAATCTGGAAACACCATATATTTT; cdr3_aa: CSVGLQGQSGNTIYF
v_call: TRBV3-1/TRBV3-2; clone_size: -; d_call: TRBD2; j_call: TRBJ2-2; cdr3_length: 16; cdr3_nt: TGTGCCAGCAGCCCCCCGGCTAGCGGAACTACCGGGGAGCTGTTTTTT; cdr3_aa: CASSPPASGTTGELFF
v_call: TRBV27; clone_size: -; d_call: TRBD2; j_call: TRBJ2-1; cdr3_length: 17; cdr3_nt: TGTGCCAGCAGTTCGTCTCGGACTAGCGGGATGTACAATGAGCAGTTCTTC; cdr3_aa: CASSSSRTSGMYNEQFF
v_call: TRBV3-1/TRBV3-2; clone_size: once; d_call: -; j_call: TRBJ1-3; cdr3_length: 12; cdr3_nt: TGTGCCAGCGGTATTGGCCGAAACACCATATATTTT; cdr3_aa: CASGIGRNTIYF
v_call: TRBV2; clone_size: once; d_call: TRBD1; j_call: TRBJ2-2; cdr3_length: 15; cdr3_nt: TGTGCCAGCTCCAGACAGGGGGCTTCTACCGGGGAGCTGTTTTTT; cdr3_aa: CASSRQGASTGELFF
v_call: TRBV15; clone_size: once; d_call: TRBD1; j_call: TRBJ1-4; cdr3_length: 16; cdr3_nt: TGTGCCACCAGCAGAGACTGGACAGGAGTTAGTAGGAAACTGTTTTTT; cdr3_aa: CATSRDWTGVSRKLFF
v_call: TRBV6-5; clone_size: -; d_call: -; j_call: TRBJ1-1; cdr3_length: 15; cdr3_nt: TGTGCCAGCAGTTACTCGAGGGGGATGGGCACTGAAGCTTTCTTT; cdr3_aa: CASSYSRGMGTEAFF